This is a list of T cell receptor beta chains from one sample in a study of cytomegalovirus exposure and HLA in healthy donors. Libraries were prepared by immunoSEQ multiplex PCR; TCRdb keeps only in-frame clonotypes and omits some of them. The data show roughly 100,000 clones, 10% to 15% seen once. The material sequenced was PBMCs. The receptors were sampled from a man aged 40-49 years in good health and CMV-seropositive. Each CDR3 is given with its conserved first and last residue. The D gene is left open where the match is weak. A clone size is listed for some rows: how often the clone was seen (once, few, many), or a class if it is expanded.

>.|TRBV6-5|TRBJ1-2|few
TGTGCCAGCAGATTGGACAGCAACTATGGCTACACCTTC
CASRLDSNYGYTF
>.|TRBV27|TRBJ2-7|.
TGTGCCAGCAGTTTATTCGGAGGGGGCCTCTACGAGCAGTACTTC
CASSLFGGGLYEQYF
>.|TRBV27|TRBJ2-7|.
TGTGCCAGCACCTCCTTCGAGGGATTACTCACCGAGCAGTACTTC
CASTSFEGLLTEQYF
>TRBD2|TRBV10-1|TRBJ2-1|few
TGCGCCAGCAGTGAGAGGACTAGCGGCCTGAGCTCCTACAATGAGCAGTTCTTC
CASSERTSGLSSYNEQFF
>TRBD1|TRBV2|TRBJ1-5|few
TGTGCCAGCAGGCCAGACAGGGGGGAGAGTCAGCCCCAGCATTTT
CASRPDRGESQPQHF
>TRBD1|TRBV7-9|TRBJ2-7|.
TGTGCCAGCAGTTTTTCGGACAGGGAGGTTGACGAGCAGTACTTC
CASSFSDREVDEQYF
>.|TRBV7-8|TRBJ1-4|few
TGTGCCAGCAGCCGCACAGGGTATGAAAAACTGTTTTTT
CASSRTGYEKLFF
>TRBD2|TRBV30|TRBJ2-3|few
TGTGCCTGGAACGGGAGGGTCGGGGATACGCAGTATTTT
CAWNGRVGDTQYF
>TRBD1|TRBV5-1|TRBJ1-5|.
TGCGCCAGCAGCCCCCAGGGGGATAGCAATCAGCCCCAGCATTTT
CASSPQGDSNQPQHF
>TRBD1|TRBV28|TRBJ1-4|many
TGTGCCAGCAGCCGGGGACAGGGTAGGGAAAAACTGTTTTTT
CASSRGQGREKLFF
>.|TRBV25-1|TRBJ2-1|.
TGTGCCAGCAGTGAAGACAGGCCATTCGCCCCGAATGAGCAGTTCTTC
CASSEDRPFAPNEQFF
>TRBD1|TRBV6-5|TRBJ2-7|.
TGTGCCAGCCAAGACAGGGTCTCCTACGAGCAGTACTTC
CASQDRVSYEQYF
>TRBD1|TRBV7-9|TRBJ2-5|few
TGTGCCAGCAGCTTTTCAGGGGGCGAGGAGACCCAGTACTTC
CASSFSGGEETQYF
>.|TRBV7-9|TRBJ2-3|few
TGTGCCAGCAGCTTAAATCTAGTAGGTACGCAGTATTTT
CASSLNLVGTQYF
>TRBD2|TRBV29-1|TRBJ2-7|few
TGCAGCGTTCGGACTAGCGGGGCGCACGAGCAGTACTTC
CSVRTSGAHEQYF
>.|TRBV19|TRBJ1-5|.
TGTGCCAGTAGTATCGACAAGGAAGGCAATCAGCCCCAGCATTTT
CASSIDKEGNQPQHF
>TRBD2|TRBV4-1|TRBJ2-7|few
TGCGCCAGCAGCCAAGCTAGCGGGAAGTACGAGCAGTACTTC
CASSQASGKYEQYF
>TRBD1|TRBV6-5|TRBJ2-7|.
TGTGCCAGCAGTGGGGACAGAGCCTACGAGCAGTACTTC
CASSGDRAYEQYF
>.|TRBV27|TRBJ2-7|.
TGTGCCAGCAGTTTTGAAAGAAGCGGGTCCTACGAGCAGTACTTC
CASSFERSGSYEQYF
>.|TRBV18|TRBJ2-7|.
TGTGCCAGCTCACCTGCCCAGGGGTACGAGCAGTACTTC
CASSPAQGYEQYF
>TRBD1|TRBV6-1|TRBJ1-5|few
TGTGCCAGCAGTGAACCAGGGGGCGTGCGGCAGCCCCAGCATTTT
CASSEPGGVRQPQHF
>.|TRBV6-6|TRBJ2-1|few
TGTGCCAGCAGTCCTTTATTGGGACTGTTCTTC
CASSPLLGLFF
>.|TRBV7-9|TRBJ1-1|.
TGTGCCAGCAGCTTATCCGTACGGGAGAACACTGAAGCTTTCTTT
CASSLSVRENTEAFF
>.|TRBV4-1|TRBJ2-3|.
TGCGCCAGCAGAGGCGAAAGACAAACAGATACGCAGTATTTT
CASRGERQTDTQYF
>TRBD1|TRBV7-9|TRBJ1-3|few
TGTGCCAGCAGCTTGGTGACAGGGGGCCTAAACACCATATATTTT
CASSLVTGGLNTIYF
>TRBD2|TRBV7-8|TRBJ2-3|few
TGTGCCAGCAGCCCCGTAGCGGGAGGCAGCACAGATACGCAGTATTTT
CASSPVAGGSTDTQYF
>TRBD2|TRBV30|TRBJ2-7|few
TGTGCCTGGAGTGTGGGCGGGGGGTCATCCTACGAGCAGTACTTC
CAWSVGGGSSYEQYF